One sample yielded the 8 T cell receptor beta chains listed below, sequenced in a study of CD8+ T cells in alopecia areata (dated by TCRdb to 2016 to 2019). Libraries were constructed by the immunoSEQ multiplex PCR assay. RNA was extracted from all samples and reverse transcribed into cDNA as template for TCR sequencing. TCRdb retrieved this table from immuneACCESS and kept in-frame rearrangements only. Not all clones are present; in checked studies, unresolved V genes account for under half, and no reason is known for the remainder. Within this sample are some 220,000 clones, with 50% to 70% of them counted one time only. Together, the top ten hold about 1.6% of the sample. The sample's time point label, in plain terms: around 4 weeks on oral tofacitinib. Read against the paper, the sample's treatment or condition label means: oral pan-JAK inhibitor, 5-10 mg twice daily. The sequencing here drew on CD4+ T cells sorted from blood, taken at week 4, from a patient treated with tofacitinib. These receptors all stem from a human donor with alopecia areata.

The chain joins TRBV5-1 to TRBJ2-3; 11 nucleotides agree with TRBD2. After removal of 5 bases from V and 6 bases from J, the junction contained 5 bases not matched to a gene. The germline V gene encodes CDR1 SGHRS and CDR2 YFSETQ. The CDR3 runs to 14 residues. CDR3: CASRGLAGPDTQYF. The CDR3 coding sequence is TGCGCCAGCAGAGGACTAGCGGGTCCCGATACGCAGTATTTT.

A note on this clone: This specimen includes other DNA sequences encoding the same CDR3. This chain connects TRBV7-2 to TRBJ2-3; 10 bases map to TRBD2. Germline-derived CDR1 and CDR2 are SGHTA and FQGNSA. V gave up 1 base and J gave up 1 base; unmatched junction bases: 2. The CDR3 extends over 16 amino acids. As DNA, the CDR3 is TGTGCCAGCAGCTTAGGGCTAGCGGGGGGCACAGATACGCAGTATTTT. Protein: CASSLGLAGGTDTQYF.

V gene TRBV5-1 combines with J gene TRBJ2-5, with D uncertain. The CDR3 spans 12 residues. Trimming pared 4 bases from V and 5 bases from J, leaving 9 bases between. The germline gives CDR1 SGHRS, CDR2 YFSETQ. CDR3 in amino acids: CASSKTLETQYF. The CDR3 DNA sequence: TGCGCCAGCAGCAAAACCTTGGAGACCCAGTACTTC.

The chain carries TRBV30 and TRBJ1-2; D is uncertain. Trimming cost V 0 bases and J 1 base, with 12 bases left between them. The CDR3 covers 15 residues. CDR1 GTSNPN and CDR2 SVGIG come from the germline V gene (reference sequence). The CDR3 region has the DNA TGTGCCTGGAGTGTACGCCGTAGAGATAACTATGGCTACACCTTC. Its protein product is CAWSVRRRDNYGYTF. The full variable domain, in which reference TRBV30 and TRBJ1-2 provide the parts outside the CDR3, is SQTIHQWPATLVQPVGSPLSLECTVEGTSNPNLYWYRQAAGRGLQLLFYSVGIGQISSEVPQNLSASRPQDRQFILSSKKLLLSDSGFYLCAWSVRRRDNYGYTFGSGTRLTVV.

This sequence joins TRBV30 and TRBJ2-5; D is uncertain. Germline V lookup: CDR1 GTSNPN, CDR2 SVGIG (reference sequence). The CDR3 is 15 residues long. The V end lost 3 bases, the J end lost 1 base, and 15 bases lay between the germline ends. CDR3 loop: CAWRPPGWIQETQYF. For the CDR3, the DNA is TGTGCCTGGAGGCCCCCAGGCTGGATCCAAGAGACCCAGTACTTC.

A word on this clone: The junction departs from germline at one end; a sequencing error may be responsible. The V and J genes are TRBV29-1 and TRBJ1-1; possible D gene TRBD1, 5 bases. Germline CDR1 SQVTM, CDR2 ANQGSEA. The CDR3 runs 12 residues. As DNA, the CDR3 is TGCAGCGCTGAACGGGGGGTCCCTGAAGCTTTCTTT. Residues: CSAERGVPEAFF.

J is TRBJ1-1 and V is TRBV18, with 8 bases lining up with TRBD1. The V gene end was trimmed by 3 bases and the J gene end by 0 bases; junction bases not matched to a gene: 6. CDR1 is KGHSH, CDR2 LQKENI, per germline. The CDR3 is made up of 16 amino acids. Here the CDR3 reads CASSPGGRGLNTEAFF. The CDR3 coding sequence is TGTGCCAGCTCACCGGGTGGCAGGGGGCTGAACACTGAAGCTTTCTTT.

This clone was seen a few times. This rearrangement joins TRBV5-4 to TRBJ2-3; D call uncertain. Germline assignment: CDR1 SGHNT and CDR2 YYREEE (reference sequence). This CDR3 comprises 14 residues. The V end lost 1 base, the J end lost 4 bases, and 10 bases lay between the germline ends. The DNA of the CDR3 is TGTGCCAGCAGCTTGAGGCTAGGCGCAGATACGCAGTATTTT. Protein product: CASSLRLGADTQYF.